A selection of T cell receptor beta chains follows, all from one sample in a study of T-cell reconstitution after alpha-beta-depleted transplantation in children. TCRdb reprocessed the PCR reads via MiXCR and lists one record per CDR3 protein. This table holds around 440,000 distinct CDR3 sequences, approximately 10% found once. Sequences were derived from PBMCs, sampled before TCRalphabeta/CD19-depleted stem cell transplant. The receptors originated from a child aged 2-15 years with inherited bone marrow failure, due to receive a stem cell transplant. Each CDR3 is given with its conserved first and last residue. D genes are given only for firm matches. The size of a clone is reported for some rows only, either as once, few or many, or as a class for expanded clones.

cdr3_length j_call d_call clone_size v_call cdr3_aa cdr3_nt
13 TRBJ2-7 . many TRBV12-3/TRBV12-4 CASSLARPYEQYF TGTGCCAGCAGTTTAGCGAGGCCCTACGAGCAGTACTTC
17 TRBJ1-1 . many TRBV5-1 CASSLEGVVGADTEAFF TGCGCCAGCAGCTTGGAAGGGGTGGTAGGTGCGGACACTGAAGCTTTCTTT
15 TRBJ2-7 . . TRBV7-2 CASSLKTGPSYEQYF TGTGCCAGCAGCTTAAAGACAGGCCCATCCTACGAGCAGTACTTC
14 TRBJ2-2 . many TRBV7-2 CASSPWSNTGELFF TGTGCCAGCAGCCCCTGGTCGAACACCGGGGAGCTGTTTTTT
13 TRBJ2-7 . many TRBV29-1 CSGKDINSYEQYF TGCAGCGGGAAGGACATTAACTCCTACGAGCAGTACTTC
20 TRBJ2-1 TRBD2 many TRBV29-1 CSVEGLGLAGGPPTYNEQFF TGCAGCGTTGAAGGTCTGGGACTAGCGGGAGGCCCCCCAACCTACAATGAGCAGTTCTTC
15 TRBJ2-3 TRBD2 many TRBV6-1 CASSDLAGAPDTQYF TGTGCCAGCAGTGACTTAGCGGGAGCCCCAGATACGCAGTATTTT
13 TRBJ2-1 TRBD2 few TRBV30 CASGLAGTNEQFF TGTGCCTCGGGACTAGCGGGAACAAATGAGCAGTTCTTC
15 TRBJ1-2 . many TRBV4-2 CASSHPTVGHYGYTF TGTGCCAGCAGCCATCCGACAGTCGGTCACTATGGCTACACCTTC
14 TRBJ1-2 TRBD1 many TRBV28 CASRPGQGTYGYTF TGTGCCAGCAGGCCGGGACAGGGGACCTATGGCTACACCTTC
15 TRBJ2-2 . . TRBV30 CAWSVGAGNTGELFF TGTGCCTGGAGTGTAGGGGCTGGGAACACCGGGGAGCTGTTTTTT
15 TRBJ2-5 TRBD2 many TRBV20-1 CSAIAWREVLETQYF TGCAGTGCTATAGCCTGGCGGGAGGTTTTAGAGACCCAGTACTTC
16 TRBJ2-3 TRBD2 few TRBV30 CASLGGVAGEGDTQYF TGTGCCTCCCTCGGGGGAGTAGCGGGAGAAGGAGATACGCAGTATTTT
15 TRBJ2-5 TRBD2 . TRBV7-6 CASSLGGLDQETQYF TGTGCCAGCAGCTTGGGGGGACTAGACCAAGAGACCCAGTACTTC
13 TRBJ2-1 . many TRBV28 CASSGLRGDEQFF TGTGCCAGCAGTGGACTCCGTGGGGATGAGCAGTTCTTC
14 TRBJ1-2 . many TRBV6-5 CASSSDVRGYGYTF TGTGCCAGCAGTTCGGACGTACGGGGCTATGGCTACACCTTC
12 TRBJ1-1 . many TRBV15 CATSTVNTEAFF TGTGCCACCAGCACAGTGAACACTGAAGCTTTCTTT
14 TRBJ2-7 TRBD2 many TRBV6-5 CASSYSRGGYEQYF TGTGCCAGCAGTTACTCGCGGGGGGGCTACGAGCAGTACTTC
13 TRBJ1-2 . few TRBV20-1 CSASEGGPYGYTF TGCAGTGCTAGTGAGGGCGGGCCCTATGGCTACACCTTC
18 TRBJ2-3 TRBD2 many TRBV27 CASSFHGSGRLPTDTQYF TGTGCCAGCAGTTTTCATGGTAGCGGGAGGCTTCCCACAGATACGCAGTATTTT
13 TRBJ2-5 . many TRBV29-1 CSVDTTAQETQYF TGCAGCGTTGATACGACAGCGCAAGAGACCCAGTACTTC
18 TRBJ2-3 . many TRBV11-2 CASSLVLDVRVFTDTQYF TGTGCCAGCAGCTTAGTCCTTGATGTGCGTGTCTTCACAGATACGCAGTATTTT
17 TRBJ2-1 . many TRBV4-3 CASSQDRRDIQGGEQFF TGCGCCAGCAGCCAAGATCGGCGGGACATCCAAGGGGGTGAGCAGTTCTTC
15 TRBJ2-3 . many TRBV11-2 CASSPESRSGDTQYF TGTGCCAGCAGCCCTGAATCACGGTCGGGGGATACGCAGTATTTT
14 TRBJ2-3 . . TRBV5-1 CASSPRDFLDTQYF TGCGCCAGCAGCCCACGGGACTTCCTGGATACGCAGTATTTT
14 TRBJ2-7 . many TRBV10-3 CAISESGGSYEQYF TGTGCCATCAGTGAGTCTGGGGGGTCGTACGAGCAGTACTTC
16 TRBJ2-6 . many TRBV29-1 CSVGTLIGSGANVLTF TGCAGCGTTGGGACACTCATAGGATCTGGGGCCAACGTCCTGACTTTC
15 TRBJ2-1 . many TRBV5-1 CASSLGVTVSNEQFF TGCGCCAGCAGCTTGGGAGTAACCGTCTCCAATGAGCAGTTCTTC
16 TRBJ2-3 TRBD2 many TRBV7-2 CASSYLAGGQADTQYF TGTGCCAGCAGCTACCTAGCGGGAGGGCAAGCAGATACGCAGTATTTT
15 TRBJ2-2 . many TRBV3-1 CASSQLDRYTGELFF TGTGCCAGCAGCCAACTAGACCGGTACACCGGGGAGCTGTTTTTT
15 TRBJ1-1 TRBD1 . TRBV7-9 CASRWRGHRNTEAFF TGTGCCAGCAGGTGGAGGGGGCATAGAAACACTGAAGCTTTCTTT
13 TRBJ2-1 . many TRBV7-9 CAAEGIRYNEQFF TGTGCCGCGGAGGGAATACGCTACAATGAGCAGTTCTTC